This T cell receptor beta chain was found in a study of molecular identifiers for immune sequencing clone quantification. Study-wide results and limits: Clone sizes could be underestimated for highly expanded clones when identical TCR molecules share a barcode.

This clonotype was observed a handful of times. Its specificity is not known. TCRdb re-called the PCR reads through MiXCR, storing one row per CDR3 protein. The data contain around 460,000 distinct CDR3 sequences, around 23% of them seen just once; the ten biggest clones take up approximately 0.76%. The sequencing input was naive CD8+ T cells from blood, with Jurkat cell RNA spiked in. The subset was: FACS-sorted CD8+CD4-CCR7+CD45RA+ naive T cells. The sequence was obtained from a human donor in good health. Some libraries in this study had Jurkat cell RNA spiked in.

CDR3: CASSFGQGNGQPQHF. The CDR3 DNA sequence: TGTGCCAGCAGTTTTGGCCAGGGGAATGGTCAGCCCCAGCATTTT. This sequence joins TRBV12-3 or TRBV12-4 and TRBJ1-5; D is possibly TRBD1 (6 bases). This CDR3 has 15 residues. Trimming left V 3 bases short and J 6 bases short, with 15 bases between.